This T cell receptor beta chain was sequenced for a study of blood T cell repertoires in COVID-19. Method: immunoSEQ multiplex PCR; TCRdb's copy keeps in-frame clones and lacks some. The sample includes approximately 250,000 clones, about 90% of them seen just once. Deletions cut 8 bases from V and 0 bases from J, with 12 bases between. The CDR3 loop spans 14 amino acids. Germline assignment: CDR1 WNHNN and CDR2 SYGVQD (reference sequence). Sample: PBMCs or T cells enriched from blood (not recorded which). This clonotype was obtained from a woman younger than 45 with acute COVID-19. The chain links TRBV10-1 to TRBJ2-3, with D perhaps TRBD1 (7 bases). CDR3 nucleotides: TGCGCCAGCGGGGAGGACAGGAGCACAGATACGCAGTATTTT. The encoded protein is CASGEDRSTDTQYF.